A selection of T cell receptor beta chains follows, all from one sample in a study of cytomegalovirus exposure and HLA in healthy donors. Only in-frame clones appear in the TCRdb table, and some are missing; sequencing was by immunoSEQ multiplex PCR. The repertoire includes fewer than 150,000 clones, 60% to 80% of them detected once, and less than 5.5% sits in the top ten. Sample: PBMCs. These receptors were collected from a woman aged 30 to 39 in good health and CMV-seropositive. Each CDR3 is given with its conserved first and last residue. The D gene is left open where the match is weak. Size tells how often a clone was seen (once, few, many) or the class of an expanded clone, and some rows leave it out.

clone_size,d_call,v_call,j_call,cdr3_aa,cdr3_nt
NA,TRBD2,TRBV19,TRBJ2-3,CASSMVAGLVDTQYF,TGTGCCAGTAGTATGGTAGCGGGATTGGTAGATACGCAGTATTTT
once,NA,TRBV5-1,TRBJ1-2,CASSFEGRGYTF,TGCGCCAGCAGCTTTGAGGGTAGGGGCTACACCTTC
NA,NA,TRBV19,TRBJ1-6,CASSSGGSSSPLHF,TGTGCCAGTAGTAGTGGGGGCTCTTCTTCACCCCTCCACTTT
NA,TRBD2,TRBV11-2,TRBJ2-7,CASSLNGEGQYF,TGTGCCAGCAGCTTGAACGGGGAGGGGCAGTACTTC
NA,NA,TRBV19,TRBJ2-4,CASGISGGAVNIQYF,TGTGCCAGTGGAATTTCTGGGGGCGCGGTAAACATTCAGTACTTC
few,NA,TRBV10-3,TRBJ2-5,CAISEARETQYF,TGTGCCATCAGTGAGGCGCGGGAGACCCAGTACTTC
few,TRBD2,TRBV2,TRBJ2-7,CASSVEAGDGEQYF,TGTGCCAGCAGTGTGGAGGCGGGGGACGGCGAGCAGTACTTC
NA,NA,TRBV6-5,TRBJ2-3,CASRISGTDTQYF,TGTGCCAGCAGAATTAGCGGCACAGATACGCAGTATTTT
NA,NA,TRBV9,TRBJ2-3,CASSVGGSGTDTQYF,TGTGCCAGCAGCGTAGGAGGCTCTGGCACAGATACGCAGTATTTT
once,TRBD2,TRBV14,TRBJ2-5,CASSQVLAGGPQETQYF,TGTGCCAGCAGCCAAGTACTAGCGGGGGGACCCCAAGAGACCCAGTACTTC
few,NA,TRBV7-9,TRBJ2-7,CASSFGGSDEQYF,TGTGCCAGCAGTTTCGGGGGTTCGGACGAGCAGTACTTC
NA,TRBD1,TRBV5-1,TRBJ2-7,CASSLGTGVSEEQYF,TGCGCCAGCAGCTTGGGGACAGGGGTGTCGGAAGAGCAGTACTTC
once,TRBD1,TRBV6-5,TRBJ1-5,CAGDPGQGAQPQHF,TGTGCCGGCGATCCGGGACAGGGGGCCCAGCCCCAGCATTTT
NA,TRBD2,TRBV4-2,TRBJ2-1,CASSQEASGIYNEQFF,TGTGCCAGCAGCCAAGAGGCTAGCGGGATCTACAATGAGCAGTTCTTC
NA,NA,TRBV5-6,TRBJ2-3,CASSLGGRTDTQYF,TGTGCCAGCAGCTTGGGAGGCAGAACAGATACGCAGTATTTT
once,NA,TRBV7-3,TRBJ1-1,CASSPLPIRHDLNTEAFF,TGTGCCAGCAGCCCACTCCCAATTAGACACGACCTGAACACTGAAGCTTTCTTT
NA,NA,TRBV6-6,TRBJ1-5,CASSPVVGDQPQHF,TGTGCCAGCAGCCCGGTAGTCGGGGATCAGCCCCAGCATTTT
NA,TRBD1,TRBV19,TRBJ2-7,CASMDRGLPYEQYF,TGTGCCAGTATGGACAGGGGGCTTCCCTACGAGCAGTACTTC
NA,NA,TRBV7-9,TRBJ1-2,CSSSSRVDGYTF,TGTTCCAGCAGCTCCAGGGTCGATGGCTACACCTTC
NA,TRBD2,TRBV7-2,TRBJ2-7,CASGVAGVLSGEQYF,TGTGCCTCGGGAGTAGCGGGAGTCCTCTCGGGCGAGCAGTACTTC
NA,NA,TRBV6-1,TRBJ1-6,CASRETGNSPLHF,TGTGCCAGCAGGGAAACCGGTAATTCACCCCTCCACTTT
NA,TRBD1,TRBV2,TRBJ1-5,CASTGQGTNQPQHF,TGTGCCAGCACTGGACAGGGAACAAATCAGCCCCAGCATTTT
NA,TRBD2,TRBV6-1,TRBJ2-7,CASSGPGREVQYF,TGTGCCAGCAGTGGTCCCGGGCGGGAGGTGCAGTACTTC
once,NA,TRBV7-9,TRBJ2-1,CASSQNYNEQFF,TGTGCCAGCAGCCAAAACTACAATGAGCAGTTCTTC